These 32 T cell receptor beta chains share one sample of origin, sequenced in a study of early stage breast cancer tumors listed by TCRdb under 2017. The protocol used for the library was the immunoSEQ multiplex PCR assay. TCRdb limited this immuneACCESS table to in-frame rearrangements with V and J called. A share of clones is missing; checked studies link under half to unresolved V genes, and the rest is unexplained. This sample holds several thousand clones; 65% to 80% were observed only once. Of the sample, approximately 10% is held by the ten largest clones. Specimen: normal breast tissue next to the tumor. All receptors come from a person between 35 and 49 years old with breast cancer.

For the CDR3, the DNA is TGTGCCAGCAGTGGACAGGCTAGCACAGATACGCAGTATTTT. Its protein product is CASSGQASTDTQYF. The chain uses TRBV2 and TRBJ2-3, with D maybe TRBD1 (6 bases). CDR1 and CDR2 from the germline V gene are SNHLY and FYNNEI. Deletions cut 4 bases from V and 0 bases from J, with 8 bases between. CDR3 length: 14 amino acids.

The chain employs TRBV15 and TRBJ1-5; TRBD1 matches 7 bases. V lost 3 bases and J lost 7; bases outside the gene matches: 6. Germline values: CDR1 LNHNV, CDR2 YYDKDF (reference sequence). The CDR3 consists of 14 residues. The DNA of the CDR3 is TGTGCCACCAGCAGGACAGGGTGGGGACAGCCCCAGCATTTT. Its protein is CATSRTGWGQPQHF.

The chain recombines TRBV5-1 with TRBJ2-5; TRBD1 agrees at 8 bases. The V gene end was trimmed by 4 bases and the J gene end by 4 bases; junction bases not matched to a gene: 3. Germline assignment: CDR1 SGHRS and CDR2 YFSETQ. The CDR3 runs 13 residues. This chain's CDR3 is CASSTDRVETQYF. CDR3 nucleotide sequence: TGCGCCAGCAGCACGGACAGGGTAGAGACCCAGTACTTC. The full variable domain, in which reference TRBV5-1 and TRBJ2-5 provide the parts outside the CDR3, is KAGVTQTPRYLIKTRGQQVTLSCSPISGHRSVSWYQQTPGQGLQFLFEYFSETQRNKGNFPGRFSGRQFSNSRSEMNVSTLELGDSALYLCASSTDRVETQYFGPGTRLLVL.

This clone was counted a few times. The CDR3 loop is CASSLVHGGNEQYF. The CDR3 DNA is TGTGCCAGCAGCCTTGTCCATGGTGGGAACGAGCAGTACTTC. The chain has TRBV5-4 and TRBJ2-7, with D uncertain. Between the trimmed V and J ends, which lost 4 bases and 5 bases, there was a span of 16 bases. Germline V gene data show CDR1 as SGHNT and CDR2 as YYREEE (reference sequence). The length of the CDR3 is 14 residues.

This clone was seen a few times. The rearrangement joins TRBV18 to TRBJ2-5, with D possibly matching TRBD2 (5 bases). Per germline, CDR1 KGHSH and CDR2 LQKENI. Trimming stripped 2 bases from V and 1 base from J, with 11 bases between. CDR3 length: 15 amino acids. The CDR3 DNA is TGTGCCAGCTCACCATTCTCTAGCCGCCAAGAGACCCAGTACTTC. Translated, it gives CASSPFSSRQETQYF. The variable domain in full, with the rest retrieved from reference TRBV18 and TRBJ2-5, is NAGVMQNPRHLVRRRGQEARLRCSPMKGHSHVYWYRQLPEEGLKFMVYLQKENIIDESGMPKERFSAEFPKEGPSILRIQQVVRGDSAAYFCASSPFSSRQETQYFGPGTRLLVL.

V and J are TRBV7-9 and TRBJ2-1, with 14 bases identical to TRBD2. CDR1 is SEHNR, CDR2 FQNEAQ, per germline (reference sequence). J gave up 6 bases and V 3 bases, and 1 base lay outside the gene matches. The CDR3 length is 15 residues. The CDR3 loop is CASSFGTSGSNEQFF. Here the CDR3 DNA reads TGTGCCAGCAGCTTTGGGACTAGCGGGAGCAATGAGCAGTTCTTC. Looking up the rest from reference TRBV7-9 and TRBJ2-1 gives the full variable domain: DTGVSQNPRHKITKRGQNVTFRCDPISEHNRLYWYRQTLGQGPEFLTYFQNEAQLEKSRLLSDRFSAERPKGSFSTLEIQRTEQGDSAMYLCASSFGTSGSNEQFFGPGTRLTVL.

V and J are TRBV4-1 and TRBJ2-1, with 8 bases identical to TRBD2. Germline assignment: CDR1 MGHRA and CDR2 YSYEKL. This CDR3 region has 14 residues. Unmatched junction bases numbered 5, after V lost 0 bases and J lost 10 bases. The CDR3 reads CASSQDGAGGEQFF. CDR3 bases: TGCGCCAGCAGCCAAGATGGGGCGGGAGGCGAGCAGTTCTTC.

This clone was counted only a few times. The chain links TRBV30 to TRBJ1-2, with 8 bases aligning to TRBD1. In germline, CDR1 is GTSNPN, CDR2 SVGIG (reference sequence). The CDR3 runs to 15 residues. Trimming at V came to 1 base and at J to 4 bases, leaving 8 bases not matched to a gene. The CDR3 here is CAWSEAGGGGYGYTF. CDR3 sequence (DNA): TGTGCCTGGAGTGAAGCAGGGGGCGGAGGCTATGGCTACACCTTC.

The chain joins TRBV5-4 to TRBJ2-7; 7 bases line up with TRBD2. The V gene's germline CDR1 is SGHNT and CDR2 YYREEE (reference sequence). The CDR3 runs to 15 residues. V dropped 2 bases and J dropped 5; count of bases not matched to a gene: 10. This CDR3 reads CASSFGGRANNEQYF. The DNA of the CDR3 is TGTGCCAGCAGCTTCGGTGGGAGGGCCAACAACGAGCAGTACTTC.

The chain combines TRBV5-1 with TRBJ2-7; a weak D match, TRBD2 (5 bases). The V end was cut by 2 bases, the J end by 2 bases, with 14 bases between. The CDR3 extends over 15 amino acids. CDR1 is SGHRS, CDR2 YFSETQ, per germline. Here the CDR3 reads CASSLVAEAAYEQYF. CDR3 nucleotides: TGCGCCAGCAGCTTAGTCGCGGAGGCCGCCTACGAGCAGTACTTC.

The chain recombines TRBV10-3 with TRBJ2-1, with TRBD2 identical over 13 bases. The CDR3 loop spans 14 amino acids. CDR1 and CDR2 from the germline V gene are ENHRY and SYGVKD. V was clipped by 5 bases and J by 5 bases; unmatched bases: 0. CDR3 residues: CAISTSGRDNEQFF. The CDR3 nucleotides are TGTGCCATCAGTACTAGCGGGAGGGACAATGAGCAGTTCTTC.

The chain joins TRBV11-3 to TRBJ2-7; D could derive from TRBD1 or TRBD2 (6 bases each). The CDR3 has 13 residues. V was shortened by 4 bases and J by 5 bases, with 12 bases between the two germline ends. Per the germline V gene, CDR1 is SGHNT and CDR2 is YENEEA. The chain's CDR3 is CASSWRGEDEQYF. The DNA for the CDR3 is TGTGCCAGCAGCTGGAGGGGGGAGGACGAGCAGTACTTC.

The V call is TRBV5-1, the J call TRBJ2-7; 9 positions agree with TRBD1. The CDR3 runs 14 residues. Germline V gene lookup returns CDR1 SGHRS and CDR2 YFSETQ. The V segment lost 4 bases and the J segment 7 bases; nucleotides outside the gene matches: 9. DNA for the CDR3: TGCGCCAGCAGCCTCGGACAGGGGACGAGAGAGCAGTACTTC. It encodes CASSLGQGTREQYF.

The V gene is TRBV7-9, the J gene TRBJ1-2; TRBD1 might be the D (6 bases). V was clipped by 6 bases and J by 0 bases, with 17 bases between them. Germline V gives CDR1 SEHNR, CDR2 FQNEAQ (reference sequence). The CDR3 is 16 amino acids. In DNA form, the CDR3 reads TGTGCCAGCAGTAGATCCCAGGGGCTTGCTAACTATGGCTACACCTTC. It codes for CASSRSQGLANYGYTF.

This chain joins TRBV14 and TRBJ1-4, with a possible D match to TRBD1 (5 bases). Germline assignment: CDR1 SGHDN and CDR2 FVKESK. This CDR3 spans 13 amino acids. Trimming took 3 bases from V and 5 from J, leaving 7 bases between them. This CDR3 reads CASSHDRNEKLFF. For the CDR3, the DNA is TGTGCCAGCAGCCACGACAGAAATGAAAAACTGTTTTTT.

This clone was counted between two and nine times. The chain employs TRBV27 and TRBJ2-5; 10 nucleotides align to TRBD2. CDR3 length: 14 residues. Per the germline V gene, CDR1 is MNHEY and CDR2 is SMNVEV (reference sequence). The J segment lost 5 bases and the V segment lost 5 bases, leaving 5 bases of the junction unmatched. This CDR3 is CASSPSGRAETQYF. DNA of the CDR3: TGTGCCAGCAGTCCTAGCGGGAGAGCCGAGACCCAGTACTTC.

The chain employs TRBV7-9 and TRBJ1-6, with D hard to call. This CDR3 comprises 15 residues. Looked up from germline, CDR1 is SEHNR and CDR2 is FQNEAQ (reference sequence). Trimming stripped 5 bases from V and 6 bases from J, with 14 bases between. The CDR3 sequence is CASSAQSTVNSPLHF. The CDR3 nucleotides are TGTGCCAGCAGCGCACAAAGCACCGTTAATTCACCCCTCCACTTT.

V and J are TRBV28 and TRBJ2-7; 7 bases map to TRBD2. The CDR3 is 13 amino acids. Germline assignment: CDR1 MDHEN and CDR2 SYDVKM. The J segment lost 5 bases and the V segment lost 2 bases, leaving 3 bases of the junction unmatched. This chain's CDR3 is CASSLGGSDEQYF. CDR3 coding DNA: TGTGCCAGCAGTTTAGGCGGGAGTGACGAGCAGTACTTC.

This clone was recorded only once. V and J are TRBV28 and TRBJ2-7, with 8 bases that match TRBD1. J was trimmed by 4 bases and V by 2 bases; bases with no gene match: 4. CDR1 MDHEN and CDR2 SYDVKM come from the germline V gene. This CDR3 has 14 residues. CDR3 sequence reads: CASSLNRGVYEQYF. CDR3 coding DNA: TGTGCCAGCAGTTTAAACAGGGGGGTTTACGAGCAGTACTTC.

This clone was observed a few times. The V call is TRBV7-9, the J call TRBJ2-7; weak D call: TRBD1 (6 bases). V lost 1 base, J lost 2 bases, and 12 bases lay in between. The CDR3 runs 15 residues. Germline V gives CDR1 SEHNR, CDR2 FQNEAQ (reference sequence). The CDR3 loop is CASSLVEGDTYEQYF. For the CDR3, the DNA is TGTGCCAGCAGCTTAGTGGAAGGGGACACCTACGAGCAGTACTTC.

The chain is built from TRBV19 and TRBJ2-4; D unresolved. The V end was cut by 0 bases, the J end by 3 bases, with 9 bases between. The CDR3 totals 15 residues. CDR1 is LNHDA, CDR2 SQIVND, per germline (reference sequence). DNA of the CDR3: TGTGCCAGTAGTATAGAAGGGTCTCTCAAAAACATTCAGTACTTC. It yields the protein CASSIEGSLKNIQYF.

This chain joins TRBV2 and TRBJ1-1, with D unresolved. V shed 8 bases and J shed 1 base, with 11 bases lying between them. In germline, CDR1 is SNHLY, CDR2 FYNNEI. The CDR3 is 13 amino acids. CDR3 nucleotides: TGTGCCAGCGGACGAACGGAGAACACTGAAGCTTTCTTT. Its protein is CASGRTENTEAFF. Complete variable domain (other parts from reference TRBV2 and TRBJ1-1): EPEVTQTPSHQVTQMGQEVILRCVPISNHLYFYWYRQILGQKVEFLVSFYNNEISEKSEIFDDQFSVERPDGSNFTLKIRSTKLEDSAMYFCASGRTENTEAFFGQGTRLTVV.

This clone was seen a handful of times. This CDR3 is CASSVLLGIGRMDQPQHF. The CDR3 region has the DNA TGTGCCAGTAGTGTCCTCCTGGGTATCGGGAGGATGGATCAGCCCCAGCATTTT. The V call is TRBV19, the J call TRBJ1-5, with D unresolved. The CDR3 covers 18 residues. The V end lost 5 bases, the J end lost 5 bases, and 25 bases lay between the germline ends. Germline V gene lookup returns CDR1 LNHDA and CDR2 SQIVND (reference sequence).

The chain carries TRBV6-1 and TRBJ2-2, with no clear D. Germline CDR1 reads MNHNS; CDR2 reads SASEGT. Trimming cost V 8 bases and J 3 bases, with 7 bases left between them. CDR3 length: 12 amino acids. CDR3: CASEIYTGELFF. CDR3 bases: TGTGCCAGCGAGATTTACACCGGGGAGCTGTTTTTT.

This clone is deemed large. The rearrangement links TRBV14 to TRBJ1-1; 8 nucleotides match TRBD1. CDR3 length: 14 amino acids. V lost 3 bases, J lost 4 bases, and 4 bases stayed unmatched. Germline loops: CDR1 SGHDN, CDR2 FVKESK. The CDR3 DNA follows: TGTGCCAGCAGCCAGCTTGGGACAGGCACTGAAGCTTTCTTT. It encodes CASSQLGTGTEAFF.

The V and J genes are TRBV5-6 and TRBJ2-7, with a possible D match to TRBD2 (6 bases). Trimming removed 4 bases from V and 4 bases from J, with 18 bases in between. The CDR3 loop spans 15 amino acids. The germline V gene has CDR1 SGHDT and CDR2 YYEEEE. The CDR3 nucleotides read TGTGCCAGCAGCCCAGCCCGCCTAGCGTCATACGAGCAGTACTTC. Residues: CASSPARLASYEQYF.

This chain connects TRBV7-2 to TRBJ2-7; 7 nucleotides align to TRBD1. Germline V CDR1 and CDR2: SGHTA, FQGNSA. The V gene end was trimmed by 4 bases and the J gene end by 4 bases; junction bases not matched to a gene: 4. The CDR3 runs 13 residues. The CDR3 coding sequence is TGTGCCAGCAGCTACACAGGGGCTTACGAGCAGTACTTC. As protein: CASSYTGAYEQYF.

This rearrangement joins TRBV11-2 to TRBJ2-2; TRBD1 might be the D (6 bases). This CDR3 is 15 amino acids long. Germline lookup yields CDR1 SGHAT and CDR2 FQNNGV. Trimming removed 1 base at V and 3 bases at J, with 9 bases between. In DNA form, the CDR3 reads TGTGCCAGCAGCTTAGCCAACAGGGACACCGGGGAGCTGTTTTTT. Translation gives CASSLANRDTGELFF.

This chain connects TRBV5-8 to TRBJ2-5, with D tentatively TRBD2 (5 bases). Germline V gene lookup returns CDR1 SGHTS and CDR2 YDEGEE. V was pared by 6 bases and J by 5 bases, with 23 bases between. CDR3 size: 16 residues. In DNA, the CDR3 is TGTGCCAGCACCATACTGTTGGCTAGCTTCAGGGAGACCCAGTACTTC. This gives the protein CASTILLASFRETQYF.

The chain joins TRBV7-2 to TRBJ1-2; TRBD1 matches 8 bases. V was clipped by 2 bases and J by 8 bases; unmatched bases: 10. This CDR3 is built from 15 residues. Looked up from germline, CDR1 is SGHTA and CDR2 is FQGNSA. CDR3 DNA: TGTGCCAGCAGCTTACGCGGACAGGGCGTGGAAGGCTACACCTTC. Its protein product is CASSLRGQGVEGYTF.

The V and J genes are TRBV30 and TRBJ1-1; D is unresolved. V lost 4 bases to trimming and J lost 1 base, with 7 bases between them. The CDR3 covers 12 residues. Germline values: CDR1 GTSNPN, CDR2 SVGIG (reference sequence). CDR3 in DNA: TGTGCCTGGACCCCGGGGAACACTGAAGCTTTCTTT. This codes for CAWTPGNTEAFF. Complete variable domain (other parts from reference TRBV30 and TRBJ1-1): SQTIHQWPATLVQPVGSPLSLECTVEGTSNPNLYWYRQAAGRGLQLLFYSVGIGQISSEVPQNLSASRPQDRQFILSSKKLLLSDSGFYLCAWTPGNTEAFFGQGTRLTVV.

The chain carries TRBV6-6 and TRBJ1-5; tentative D call: TRBD1 (5 bases). Germline V gene sequence: CDR1 MNHNY, CDR2 SVGAGI (reference sequence). CDR3 length: 16 residues. With 6 bases removed from V and 1 base from J, the gap between germline ends came to 16 bases. The DNA for the CDR3 is TGTGCCAGCAGGGGATGGGGCGCGGGCAGCAATCAGCCCCAGCATTTT. Encoded protein: CASRGWGAGSNQPQHF.